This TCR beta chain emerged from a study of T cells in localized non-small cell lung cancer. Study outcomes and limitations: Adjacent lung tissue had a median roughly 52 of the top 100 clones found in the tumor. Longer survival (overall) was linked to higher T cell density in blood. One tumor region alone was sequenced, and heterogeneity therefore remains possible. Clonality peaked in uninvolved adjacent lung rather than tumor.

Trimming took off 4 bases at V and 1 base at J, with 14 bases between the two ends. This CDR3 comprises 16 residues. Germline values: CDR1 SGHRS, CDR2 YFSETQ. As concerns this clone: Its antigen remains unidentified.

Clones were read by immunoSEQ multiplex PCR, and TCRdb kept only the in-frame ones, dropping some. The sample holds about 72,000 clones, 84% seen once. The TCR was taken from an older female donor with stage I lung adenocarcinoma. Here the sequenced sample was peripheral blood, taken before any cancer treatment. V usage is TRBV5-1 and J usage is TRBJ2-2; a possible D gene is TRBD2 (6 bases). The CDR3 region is CASSPPGTGNTGELFF. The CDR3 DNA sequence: TGCGCCAGCAGCCCTCCCGGGACTGGGAACACCGGGGAGCTGTTTTTT.